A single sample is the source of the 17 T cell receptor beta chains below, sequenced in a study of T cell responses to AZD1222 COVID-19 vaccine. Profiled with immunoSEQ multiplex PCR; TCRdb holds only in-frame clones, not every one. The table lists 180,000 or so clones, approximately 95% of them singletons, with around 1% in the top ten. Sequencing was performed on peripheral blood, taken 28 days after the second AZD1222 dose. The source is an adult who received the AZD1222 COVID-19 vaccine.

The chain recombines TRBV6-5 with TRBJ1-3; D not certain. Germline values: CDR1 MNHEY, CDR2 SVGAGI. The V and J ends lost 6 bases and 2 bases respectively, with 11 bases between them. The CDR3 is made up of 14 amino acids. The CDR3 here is CASRQTLTGNTIYF. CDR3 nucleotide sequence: TGTGCCAGCAGACAGACGCTGACTGGAAACACCATATATTTT.

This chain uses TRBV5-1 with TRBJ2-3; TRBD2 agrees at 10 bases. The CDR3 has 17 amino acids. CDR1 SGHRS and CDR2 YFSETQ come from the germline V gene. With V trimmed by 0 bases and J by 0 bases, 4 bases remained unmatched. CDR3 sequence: CASSLAGLALSTDTQYF. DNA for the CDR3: TGCGCCAGCAGCTTGGCGGGACTAGCGCTTAGCACAGATACGCAGTATTTT.

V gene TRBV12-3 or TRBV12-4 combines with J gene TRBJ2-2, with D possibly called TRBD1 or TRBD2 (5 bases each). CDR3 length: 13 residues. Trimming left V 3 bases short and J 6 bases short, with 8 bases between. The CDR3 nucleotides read TGTGCCAGCAGTTTGGGGGACGCCGGGGAGCTGTTTTTT. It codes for CASSLGDAGELFF.

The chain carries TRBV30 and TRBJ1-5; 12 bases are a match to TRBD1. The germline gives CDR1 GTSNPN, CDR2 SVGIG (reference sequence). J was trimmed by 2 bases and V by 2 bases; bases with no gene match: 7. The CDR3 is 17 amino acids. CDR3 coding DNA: TGTGCCTGGAGTCCGGGACAGGGGGCTGCGGGCAATCAGCCCCAGCATTTT. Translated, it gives CAWSPGQGAAGNQPQHF.

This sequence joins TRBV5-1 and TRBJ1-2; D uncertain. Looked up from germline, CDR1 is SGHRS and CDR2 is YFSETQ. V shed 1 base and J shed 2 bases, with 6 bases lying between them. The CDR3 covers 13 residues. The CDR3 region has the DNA TGCGCCAGCAGCTTGAGGTCAAACTATGGCTACACCTTC. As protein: CASSLRSNYGYTF.

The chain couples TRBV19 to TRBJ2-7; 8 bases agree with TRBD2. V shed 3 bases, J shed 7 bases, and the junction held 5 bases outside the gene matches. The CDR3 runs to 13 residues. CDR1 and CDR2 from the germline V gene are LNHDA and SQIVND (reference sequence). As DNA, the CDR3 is TGTGCCAGTAGTATCCCCCCGGGGGGGGAGCAGTACTTC. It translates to CASSIPPGGEQYF.

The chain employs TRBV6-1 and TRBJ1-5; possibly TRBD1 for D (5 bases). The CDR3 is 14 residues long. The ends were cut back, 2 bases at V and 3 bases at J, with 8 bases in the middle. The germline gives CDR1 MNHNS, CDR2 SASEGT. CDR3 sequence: CASSELDTNQPQHF. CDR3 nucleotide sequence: TGTGCCAGCAGTGAACTGGACACCAATCAGCCCCAGCATTTT.

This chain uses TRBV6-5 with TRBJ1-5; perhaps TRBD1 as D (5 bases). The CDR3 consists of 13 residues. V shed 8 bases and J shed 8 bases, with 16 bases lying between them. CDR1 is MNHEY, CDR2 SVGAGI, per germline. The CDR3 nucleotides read TGTGCCAGCTCACGGGGGGGAGAAGAGCCCCAGCATTTT. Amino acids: CASSRGGEEPQHF.

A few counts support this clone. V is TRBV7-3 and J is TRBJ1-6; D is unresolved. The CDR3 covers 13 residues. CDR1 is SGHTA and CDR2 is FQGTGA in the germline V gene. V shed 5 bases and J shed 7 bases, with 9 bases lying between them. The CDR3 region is CASSQGPNSPLHF. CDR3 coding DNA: TGTGCCAGCAGCCAAGGGCCCAATTCACCCCTCCACTTT.

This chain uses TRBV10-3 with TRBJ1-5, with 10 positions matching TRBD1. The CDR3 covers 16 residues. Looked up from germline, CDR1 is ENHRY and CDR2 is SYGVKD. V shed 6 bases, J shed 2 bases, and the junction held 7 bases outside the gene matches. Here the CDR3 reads CAISPTGGGGNQPQHF. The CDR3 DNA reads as TGTGCCATCAGCCCGACAGGGGGCGGCGGCAATCAGCCCCAGCATTTT.

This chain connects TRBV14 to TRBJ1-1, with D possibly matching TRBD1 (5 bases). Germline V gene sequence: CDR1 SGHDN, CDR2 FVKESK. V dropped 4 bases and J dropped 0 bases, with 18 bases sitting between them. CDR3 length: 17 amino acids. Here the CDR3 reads CASSPIPRDPMNTEAFF. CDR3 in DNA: TGTGCCAGCAGCCCAATCCCCAGGGATCCGATGAACACTGAAGCTTTCTTT.

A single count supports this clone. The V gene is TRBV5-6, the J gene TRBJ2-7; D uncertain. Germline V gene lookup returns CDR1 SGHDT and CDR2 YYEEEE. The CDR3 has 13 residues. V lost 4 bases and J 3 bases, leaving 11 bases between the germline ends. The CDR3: CASSGPDDYEQYF. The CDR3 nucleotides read TGTGCCAGCAGCGGCCCGGACGACTACGAGCAGTACTTC.

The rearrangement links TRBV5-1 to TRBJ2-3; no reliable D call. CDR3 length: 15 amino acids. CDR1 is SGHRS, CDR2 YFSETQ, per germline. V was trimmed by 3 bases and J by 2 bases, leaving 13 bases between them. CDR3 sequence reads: CASSSSLRNTDTQYF. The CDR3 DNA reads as TGCGCCAGCAGCTCCTCCCTTCGTAACACAGATACGCAGTATTTT.

CDR3 in amino acids: CASSLFPTPDGYTF. The CDR3 region has the DNA TGTGCCAGCAGCTTATTCCCTACGCCCGATGGCTACACCTTC. V and J are TRBV7-9 and TRBJ1-2; D is uncertain. There are 14 residues in the CDR3. The germline CDR1 and CDR2 sequences are SEHNR and FQNEAQ (reference sequence). Trimming left V 2 bases short and J 6 bases short, with 13 bases between.

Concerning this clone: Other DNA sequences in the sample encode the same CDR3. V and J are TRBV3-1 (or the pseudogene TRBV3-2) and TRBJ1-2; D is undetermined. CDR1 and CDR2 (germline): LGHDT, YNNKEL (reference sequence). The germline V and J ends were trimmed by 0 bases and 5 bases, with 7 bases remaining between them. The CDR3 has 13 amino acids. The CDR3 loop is CASSQDGGYGYTF. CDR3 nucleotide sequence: TGTGCCAGCAGCCAAGACGGCGGATATGGCTACACCTTC.

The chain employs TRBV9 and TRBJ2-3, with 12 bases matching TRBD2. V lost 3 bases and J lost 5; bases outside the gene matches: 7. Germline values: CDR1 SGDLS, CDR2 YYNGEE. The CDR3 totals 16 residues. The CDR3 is CASSDLAGGLGDTQYF. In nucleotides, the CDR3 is TGTGCCAGCAGCGACCTAGCGGGGGGGCTGGGAGATACGCAGTATTTT. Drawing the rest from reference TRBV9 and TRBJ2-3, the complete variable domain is DSGVTQTPKHLITATGQRVTLRCSPRSGDLSVYWYQQSLDQGLQFLIQYYNGEERAKGNILERFSAQQFPDLHSELNLSSLELGDSALYFCASSDLAGGLGDTQYFGPGTRLTVL.

The CDR3 region is CASSIYGNSNQPQHF. The CDR3 nucleotides are TGTGCCAGTAGTATCTACGGCAATAGCAATCAGCCCCAGCATTTT. This rearrangement joins TRBV19 to TRBJ1-5; unclear D gene. The CDR3 is made up of 15 amino acids. V was clipped by 3 bases and J by 0 bases, with 9 bases between them. Germline V CDR1 and CDR2: LNHDA, SQIVND (reference sequence).